The entry that follows covers one TCR beta chain sequence. Its antigen is undetermined. CDR3 length: 18 residues. Germline-derived CDR1 and CDR2 are MDHEN and SYDVKM. J lost 2 bases, V lost 2 bases, and 5 bases had no gene match. The sample originates from a study of beta chain features in type 1 diabetes. In the study overall: All samples yielded 85 million to 130 million examined sorted cells.

Regarding the study as a whole: Shortening of TCRB CDR3s, moderate but significant, appeared in all four CD4+ subsets of Type 1 diabetes patients. A cDNA-based sequencing approach could over-represent cells with high TCR expression. Patients' naive, central memory and Treg TCRB repertoires seemed closer to one another than those of healthy donors.

The authors reverse transcribed all of the isolated RNA, so sequencing captured expressed TCRB transcripts. The data were produced by immunoSEQ multiplex PCR, yet TCRdb's version contains in-frame clones alone and is incomplete. The sample records about 48,000 clones, under 45% being singletons. Sorted populations all exceeded 95% purity. Sample: Tregs from blood. The source of this sequence is a man aged 30-40 years with type 1 diabetes. The chain employs TRBV28 and TRBJ2-6; 11 positions match TRBD1. The CDR3 DNA follows: TGTGCCAGCAGTTTAATCGGACAGGGGGCGACTGGGGCCAACGTCCTGACTTTC. Translating gives CASSLIGQGATGANVLTF. The full variable domain, with the rest looked up from reference TRBV28 and TRBJ2-6, is DVKVTQSSRYLVKRTGEKVFLECVQDMDHENMFWYRQDPGLGLRLIYFSYDVKMKEKGDIPEGYSVSREKKERFSLILESASTNQTSMYLCASSLIGQGATGANVLTFGAGSRLTVL.